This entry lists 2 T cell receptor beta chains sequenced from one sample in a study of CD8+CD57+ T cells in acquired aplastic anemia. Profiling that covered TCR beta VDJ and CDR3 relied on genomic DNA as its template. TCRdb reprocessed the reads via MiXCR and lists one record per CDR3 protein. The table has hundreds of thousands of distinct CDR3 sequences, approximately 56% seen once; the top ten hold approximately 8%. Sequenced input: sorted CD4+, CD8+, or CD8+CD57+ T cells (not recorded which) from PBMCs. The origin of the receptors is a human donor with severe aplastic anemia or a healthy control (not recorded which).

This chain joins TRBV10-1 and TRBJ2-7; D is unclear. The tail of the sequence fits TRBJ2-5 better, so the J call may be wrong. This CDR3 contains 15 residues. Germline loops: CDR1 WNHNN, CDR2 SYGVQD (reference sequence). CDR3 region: CASSDGTNDQETQYF. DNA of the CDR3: TGCGCCAGCAGTGATGGAACAAATGATCAAGAGACCCAGTACTTC.

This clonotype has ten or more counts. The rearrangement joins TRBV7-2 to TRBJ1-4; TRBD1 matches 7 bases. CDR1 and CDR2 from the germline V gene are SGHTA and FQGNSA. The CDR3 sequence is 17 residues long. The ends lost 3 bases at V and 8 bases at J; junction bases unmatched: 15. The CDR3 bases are TGTGCCAGCAGCTTTGCGGGTCAACAGGGGACAAACGAAAAACTGTTTTTT. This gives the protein CASSFAGQQGTNEKLFF.